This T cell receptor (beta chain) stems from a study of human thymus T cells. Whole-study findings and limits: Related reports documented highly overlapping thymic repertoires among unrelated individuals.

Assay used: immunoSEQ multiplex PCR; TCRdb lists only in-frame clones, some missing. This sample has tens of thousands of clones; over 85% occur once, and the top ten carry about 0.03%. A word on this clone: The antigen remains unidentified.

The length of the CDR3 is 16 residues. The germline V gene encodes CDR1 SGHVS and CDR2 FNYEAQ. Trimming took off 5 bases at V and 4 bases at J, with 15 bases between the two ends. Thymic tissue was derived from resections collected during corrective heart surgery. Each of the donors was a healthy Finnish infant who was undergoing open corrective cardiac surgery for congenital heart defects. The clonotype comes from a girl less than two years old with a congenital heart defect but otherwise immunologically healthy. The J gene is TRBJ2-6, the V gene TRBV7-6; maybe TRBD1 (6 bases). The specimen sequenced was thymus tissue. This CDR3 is CASSRSRGPGANVLTF. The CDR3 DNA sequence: TGTGCCAGCAGCCGTAGCAGGGGTCCCGGGGCCAACGTCCTGACTTTC.